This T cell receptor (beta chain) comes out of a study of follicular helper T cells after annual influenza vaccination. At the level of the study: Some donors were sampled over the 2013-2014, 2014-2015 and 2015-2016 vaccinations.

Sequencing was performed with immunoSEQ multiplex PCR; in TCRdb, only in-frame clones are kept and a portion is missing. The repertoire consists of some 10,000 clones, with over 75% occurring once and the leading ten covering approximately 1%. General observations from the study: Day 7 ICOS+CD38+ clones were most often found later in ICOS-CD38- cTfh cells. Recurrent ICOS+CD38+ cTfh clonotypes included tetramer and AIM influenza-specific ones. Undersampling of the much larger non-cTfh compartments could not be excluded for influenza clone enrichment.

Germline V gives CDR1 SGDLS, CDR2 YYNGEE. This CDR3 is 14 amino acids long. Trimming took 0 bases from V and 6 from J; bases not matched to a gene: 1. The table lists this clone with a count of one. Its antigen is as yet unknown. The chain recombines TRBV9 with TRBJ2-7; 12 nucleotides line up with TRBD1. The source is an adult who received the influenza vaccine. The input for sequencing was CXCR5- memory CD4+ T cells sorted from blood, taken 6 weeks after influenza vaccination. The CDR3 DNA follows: TGTGCCAGCAGCGTAGCGGGACAGGGGGCCGAGCAGTACTTC. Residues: CASSVAGQGAEQYF. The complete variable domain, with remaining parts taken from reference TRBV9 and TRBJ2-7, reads DSGVTQTPKHLITATGQRVTLRCSPRSGDLSVYWYQQSLDQGLQFLIQYYNGEERAKGNILERFSAQQFPDLHSELNLSSLELGDSALYFCASSVAGQGAEQYFGPGTRLTVT.